This entry lists 16 T cell receptor beta chains sequenced from one sample in a study of Graves' ophthalmopathy and Graves' hyperthyroidism. RNA transcripts served as template for amplifying TCR beta CDR3 sequences. HTBI primers were used in a first-round RT-PCR, which preceded a second-round multiplex PCR. TCRdb ran MiXCR on the multiplex PCR reads and lists one entry per CDR3 protein. The sample lists hundreds of thousands of distinct CDR3 sequences, just over 40% seen once, with 2.5% to 3.5% in the top ten. Input material: peripheral blood. The receptor source for this set is an adult man with Graves' ophthalmopathy.

In this sample, this clonotype turned up a few times. The junction differs from germline at one of its ends, possibly a read error. V and J are TRBV10-3 and TRBJ2-7, with 8 bases lining up with TRBD1. The CDR3 sequence is 15 residues long. CDR1 and CDR2 (germline): ENHRY, SYGVKD. The CDR3 loop is CASSYGQGPAYEQYF. CDR3 DNA: TGTGCCAGCAGTTACGGACAGGGCCCTGCCTACGAGCAGTACTTC.

The gene calls are TRBV7-2 and TRBJ2-1, with 9 bases matching TRBD2. With 8 bases clipped from V and 9 bases from J, the junction kept 14 bases outside the gene matches. This CDR3 comprises 15 residues. Per germline, CDR1 SGHTA and CDR2 FQGNSA. CDR3 loop: CASLEGIAGAVEQFF. In nucleotides, the CDR3 is TGTGCCAGCCTTGAGGGAATAGCGGGAGCGGTTGAGCAGTTCTTC.

This chain connects TRBV7-9 to TRBJ2-5, with D uncertain. The CDR3 has 16 amino acids. Germline CDR1 reads SEHNR; CDR2 reads FQNEAQ (reference sequence). V gave up 0 bases and J gave up 1 base, with 12 bases separating them. The DNA for the CDR3 is TGTGCCAGCAGCTTAGCGTTTAGGCCACCCCAAGAGACCCAGTACTTC. Its translation: CASSLAFRPPQETQYF.

This clonotype was detected once. In DNA, the CDR3 is TGTGCCTTAGCGGGGGCAGCGGGGGGAAGGGAGACCCAGTACTTC. This encodes CALAGAAGGRETQYF. The rearrangement joins TRBV11-2 to TRBJ2-5; 9 bases fit TRBD2. This CDR3 is built from 15 residues. Germline V gene data show CDR1 as SGHAT and CDR2 as FQNNGV. V shed 11 bases, J shed 5 bases, and the junction held 15 bases outside the gene matches.

The chain joins TRBV4-3 to TRBJ2-5; 8 bases match TRBD2. This CDR3 comprises 17 residues. From germline, CDR1 is LGHNA and CDR2 YSLEER. Trimming cost V 1 base and J 2 bases; bases outside gene matches: 9. CDR3 nucleotide sequence: TGCGCCAGCAGCCAAGGGAGCGGGGGCCGGGGACAAGAGACCCAGTACTTC. It specifies CASSQGSGGRGQETQYF.

This clonotype was detected many times. The CDR3 DNA follows: TGCGCCAGCAGCCAAGTCGGTGGAAGCGAAAAACTGTTTTTT. This encodes CASSQVGGSEKLFF. The chain employs TRBV4-1 and TRBJ1-4; the D is unclear. The V end lost 1 base, the J end lost 8 bases, and 11 bases lay between the germline ends. Per the germline V gene, CDR1 is MGHRA and CDR2 is YSYEKL. The CDR3 length is 14 residues.

The V gene is TRBV19, the J gene TRBJ1-5; D remains unclear. The V end was cut by 3 bases, the J end by 0 bases, with 9 bases between. Germline V lookup: CDR1 LNHDA, CDR2 SQIVND (reference sequence). The CDR3 length is 15 residues. The CDR3 protein is CASSMWGNSNQPQHF. In DNA, the CDR3 is TGTGCCAGTAGTATGTGGGGAAATAGCAATCAGCCCCAGCATTTT.

This clonotype was recorded at least ten times. The rearrangement uses TRBV29-1 and TRBJ2-5; D unresolved. This CDR3 is built from 13 residues. The V end lost 4 bases, the J end lost 2 bases, and 11 bases lay between the germline ends. Germline V gene sequence: CDR1 SQVTM, CDR2 ANQGSEA. CDR3 in amino acids: CSVGGGTQETQYF. For the CDR3, the DNA is TGCAGCGTTGGAGGTGGAACTCAAGAGACCCAGTACTTC.

The V call is TRBV11-1, the J call TRBJ2-5; 8 nucleotides align to TRBD2. V trimming: 8 bases; J trimming: 4 bases; junction bases outside the gene matches: 9. CDR1 and CDR2 from the germline V gene are SGHAT and FQDESV (reference sequence). The CDR3 sequence is 14 residues long. CDR3 region: CASVGGGLGETQYF. The CDR3 DNA reads TGTGCCAGCGTCGGGGGGGGCTTGGGAGAGACCCAGTACTTC.

About this clonotype: At one end the junction does not follow the germline gene, possibly because of a read error. CDR3 sequence (DNA): TGTGCCAGCAAACTGACTAGCGGGGGGTCCTACGAGCAGTACTTC. It translates to CASKLTSGGSYEQYF. The gene calls are TRBV10-2 and TRBJ2-7; TRBD2 matches at 13 bases. The CDR3 runs to 15 residues. From germline, CDR1 is WSHSY and CDR2 SAAADI.

This clonotype showed up many times. The V and J genes are TRBV7-9 and TRBJ2-7; D unclear. Germline assignment: CDR1 SEHNR and CDR2 FQNEAQ (reference sequence). V lost 0 bases, J lost 0 bases, and 12 bases lay in between. The CDR3 loop spans 16 amino acids. The CDR3 reads CASSLALGLSSYEQYF. DNA for the CDR3: TGTGCCAGCAGCTTAGCGCTGGGTCTCAGCTCCTACGAGCAGTACTTC.

The V gene is TRBV20-1, the J gene TRBJ1-1, with TRBD1 matching over 7 bases. The CDR3 has 12 residues. Germline lookup yields CDR1 DFQATT and CDR2 SNEGSKA (reference sequence). V shed 6 bases, J shed 9 bases, and the junction held 10 bases outside the gene matches. As DNA, the CDR3 is TGCAGTGCCACACTCAGGGGGGAGAAAGCTTTCTTT. Protein sequence: CSATLRGEKAFF.

V usage is TRBV6-5 and J usage is TRBJ1-1; 10 positions agree with TRBD1. The germline V gene has CDR1 MNHEY and CDR2 SVGAGI. Trimming at V came to 5 bases and at J to 0 bases, leaving 9 bases not matched to a gene. The CDR3 extends over 17 amino acids. The DNA for the CDR3 is TGTGCCAGCAGTCTCGAGGGGACAGGGGAAATGAACACTGAAGCTTTCTTT. Amino acid sequence: CASSLEGTGEMNTEAFF.

In this sample, this clonotype turned up many times. V is TRBV24-1 and J is TRBJ1-6, with D unresolved. V was clipped by 4 bases and J by 3 bases, with 6 bases between them. CDR3 length equals 14 residues. CDR1 is KGHDR and CDR2 is SFDVKD in the germline V gene. CDR3 sequence: CATSEGGYNSPLHF. In DNA form, the CDR3 reads TGTGCCACCAGTGAGGGAGGCTATAATTCACCCCTCCACTTT.

The chain recombines TRBV9 with TRBJ1-2, with TRBD1 identical over 7 bases. Germline CDR1 and CDR2: SGDLS and YYNGEE. The CDR3 runs to 15 residues. V dropped 0 bases and J dropped 0; count of bases not matched to a gene: 2. The CDR3 DNA is TGTGCCAGCAGCGTAGTCGGGACAGCTAACTATGGCTACACCTTC. This encodes CASSVVGTANYGYTF.

This clonotype came up many times. V and J are TRBV6-5 and TRBJ1-2; TRBD1 might be the D (6 bases). The CDR3 spans 14 residues. Germline V lookup: CDR1 MNHEY, CDR2 SVGAGI. Trimming cost V 6 bases and J 1 base, with 12 bases left between them. In nucleotides, the CDR3 is TGTGCCAGCAGGAGGGACACCATTAACTATGGCTACACCTTC. Amino acid sequence: CASRRDTINYGYTF.